This entry describes one T cell receptor (beta chain). Recruited during active infection, patients (from Seattle) were subsequently followed longitudinally. In the original analysis: Reference gene primer amplification in the assay estimated nucleated cell counts. Generated by immunoSEQ multiplex PCR, the TCRdb table keeps only in-frame clones and is missing some. V, J and clone size were drawn from that table, and D and trimming were deduced from the DNA. The sample contains roughly 300,000 clones, approximately 90% of which appear only once. The sample originates from a study of blood T cell repertoires in COVID-19. Study at large: Collection of acute and convalescent COVID-19 samples took place in the United States, Italy and Spain. Sources were T cells, B-cell-depleted T cells, or PBMCs; the material itself was cDNA or gDNA.

The receptor's source is a woman aged 25 to 39 with COVID-19, enrolled during active disease. What was sequenced was peripheral blood.

CDR3 in DNA: TGCGCCAGCAGCTTGTTGGACAGGGGCAACAATGAGCAGTTCTTC. Translating it yields CASSLLDRGNNEQFF. V gene TRBV5-1 combines with J gene TRBJ2-1, with 9 bases fitting TRBD1. Germline values: CDR1 SGHRS, CDR2 YFSETQ. This CDR3 contains 15 residues. V shed 1 base, J shed 5 bases, and the junction held 4 bases outside the gene matches.